Listed here are 18 T cell receptor beta chains from one sample, sequenced in a study of cytotoxic CD8 clonotypes in ibrutinib-treated CLL. Libraries were prepared by immunoSEQ multiplex PCR; TCRdb keeps only in-frame clonotypes and omits some of them. Of around 200,000 clones listed, 60% to 80% are singletons. Here the sequenced sample was PBMCs, taken after 12 months of ibrutinib treatment. All receptors derive from a human donor with chronic lymphocytic leukemia.

This sequence joins TRBV5-1 and TRBJ2-1; 9 bases agree with TRBD1. V lost 4 bases and J lost 5; bases outside the gene matches: 10. The CDR3 sequence is 16 residues long. CDR1 is SGHRS, CDR2 YFSETQ, per germline. The CDR3 DNA sequence: TGCGCCAGCAGCCGTACCGGGACAGGGCCTAACAATGAGCAGTTCTTC. It translates to CASSRTGTGPNNEQFF.

This chain connects TRBV5-1 to TRBJ1-4; TRBD1 is a possible D gene (5 bases). CDR3 length equals 13 residues. The germline V and J ends were trimmed by 6 bases and 8 bases, with 14 bases remaining between them. The germline CDR1 and CDR2 sequences are SGHRS and YFSETQ. CDR3 region: CASNRQGGEKLFF. DNA of the CDR3: TGCGCCAGCAATCGGCAGGGTGGGGAAAAACTGTTTTTT.

This chain links TRBV2 with TRBJ1-2, with 10 nucleotides matching TRBD1. CDR1 is SNHLY, CDR2 FYNNEI, per germline. V lost 5 bases to trimming and J lost 5 bases; unmatched junction nucleotides: 8. The CDR3 has 15 amino acids. This chain's CDR3 is CASSSWTGGYYGYTF. For the CDR3, the DNA is TGTGCCAGCAGTAGTTGGACAGGGGGTTATTATGGCTACACCTTC.

This clone has more than one count but fewer than ten. This is likely an artifact of a read error, given a far larger clone one base away. This sample includes further DNA sequences coding for the same CDR3. The CDR3 region has the DNA TGCGCCAGCAGCCTCGGACAGGGGAGATCCTACGAGCAGTACTTC. It specifies CASSLGQGRSYEQYF. The rearrangement joins TRBV5-1 to TRBJ2-7; 9 bases are shared with TRBD1. The CDR3 runs 15 residues. Germline trimming cut 4 bases from V and 1 base from J; bases unmatched to any gene: 6. CDR1 is SGHRS and CDR2 is YFSETQ in the germline V gene. Using reference TRBV5-1 and TRBJ2-7 for the parts outside the CDR3, the full variable domain is KAGVTQTPRYLIKTRGQQVTLSCSPISGHRSVSWYQQTPGQGLQFLFEYFSETQRNKGNFPGRFSGRQFSNSRSEMNVSTLELGDSALYLCASSLGQGRSYEQYFGPGTRLTVT.

V usage is TRBV7-9 and J usage is TRBJ2-7; D ambiguous. This CDR3 comprises 13 residues. The germline gives CDR1 SEHNR, CDR2 FQNEAQ (reference sequence). With 3 bases removed from V and 0 bases from J, the gap between germline ends came to 6 bases. CDR3: CASSFMGSYEQYF. In DNA, the CDR3 is TGTGCCAGCAGCTTCATGGGCTCCTACGAGCAGTACTTC.

The rearrangement uses TRBV6-1 and TRBJ2-1, with D unclear. The CDR3 covers 14 residues. From germline, CDR1 is MNHNS and CDR2 SASEGT. Trimming took 1 base from V and 3 from J, leaving 7 bases between them. CDR3 DNA sequence: TGTGCCAGCAGTGAAGACGGAAACTACAATGAGCAGTTCTTC. This translates into CASSEDGNYNEQFF.

CDR3 sequence (DNA): TGTGCCAGCAGCACTACCGACAGGGGCACAGATACGCAGTATTTT. Translating it yields CASSTTDRGTDTQYF. V is TRBV7-9 and J is TRBJ2-3; 7 bases map to TRBD1. The V segment lost 5 bases and the J segment 1 base; nucleotides outside the gene matches: 6. The CDR3 totals 15 residues. From germline, CDR1 is SEHNR and CDR2 FQNEAQ (reference sequence).

This clone was recorded a few times. This chain uses TRBV7-6 with TRBJ1-1, with D hard to call. The germline V gene has CDR1 SGHVS and CDR2 FNYEAQ. This CDR3 comprises 14 residues. Trimming took off 6 bases at V and 4 bases at J, with 15 bases between the two ends. CDR3 sequence (DNA): TGTGCCAGCAGAAGGGTGGTTAGTGGCACTGAAGCTTTCTTT. Amino acid sequence: CASRRVVSGTEAFF.

This sequence joins TRBV18 and TRBJ1-3, with TRBD1 matching over 7 bases. Trimming at V came to 0 bases and at J to 2 bases, leaving 4 bases not matched to a gene. Germline CDR1 is KGHSH and CDR2 is LQKENI. CDR3 length: 16 residues. CDR3 protein: CASSPPRGQPGNTIYF. The CDR3 bases are TGTGCCAGCTCACCACCGAGGGGGCAGCCTGGAAACACCATATATTTT.

The chain employs TRBV19 and TRBJ2-3, with TRBD1 matching over 9 bases. The CDR3 has 16 residues. From germline, CDR1 is LNHDA and CDR2 SQIVND (reference sequence). The J segment lost 2 bases and the V segment lost 3 bases, leaving 6 bases of the junction unmatched. The CDR3 region is CASSIWTGAHTDTQYF. CDR3 sequence (DNA): TGTGCCAGTAGTATCTGGACAGGGGCGCACACAGATACGCAGTATTTT.

The rearrangement uses TRBV6-5 and TRBJ2-7, with 11 nucleotides matching TRBD2. The CDR3 covers 16 residues. With 4 bases clipped from V and 4 bases from J, the junction kept 9 bases outside the gene matches. From germline, CDR1 is MNHEY and CDR2 SVGAGI. CDR3 sequence: CASSLFSGRGSYEQYF. The CDR3 nucleotides read TGTGCCAGCAGTTTATTTAGCGGGAGGGGCTCGTACGAGCAGTACTTC.

This chain links TRBV11-2 with TRBJ2-3; 10 nucleotides match TRBD1. Germline trimming cut 5 bases from V and 3 bases from J; bases unmatched to any gene: 5. The V gene's germline CDR1 is SGHAT and CDR2 FQNNGV. The CDR3 consists of 15 residues. The CDR3 spells CASSPGTGVTDTQYF. The CDR3 bases are TGTGCCAGCAGCCCCGGGACAGGGGTGACAGATACGCAGTATTTT.

The CDR3 spells CASSYSVNSPADEQYF. CDR3 sequence (DNA): TGTGCCAGCAGTTACTCCGTAAACAGCCCGGCGGACGAGCAGTACTTC. V usage is TRBV6-5 and J usage is TRBJ2-7; no firm D call. The germline V and J ends were trimmed by 0 bases and 5 bases, with 17 bases remaining between them. The CDR3 is made up of 16 amino acids. Germline CDR1 and CDR2: MNHEY and SVGAGI.

The V call is TRBV27, the J call TRBJ2-7; 8 bases map to TRBD2. The V gene end was trimmed by 7 bases and the J gene end by 2 bases; junction bases not matched to a gene: 4. Germline CDR1 MNHEY, CDR2 SMNVEV (reference sequence). The CDR3 loop spans 13 amino acids. The CDR3 region has the DNA TGTGCCAGCACGGGCGGGGGGCCCTACGAGCAGTACTTC. Translated, it gives CASTGGGPYEQYF.

The chain joins TRBV6-5 to TRBJ2-7, with D tentatively TRBD1 (6 bases). Per germline, CDR1 MNHEY and CDR2 SVGAGI. CDR3 length equals 13 residues. The ends were cut back, 0 bases at V and 6 bases at J, with 9 bases in the middle. The DNA of the CDR3 is TGTGCCAGCAGTTACTCCACAGGGTCCGAGCAGTACTTC. Translation: CASSYSTGSEQYF.

The V gene is TRBV11-3, the J gene TRBJ2-3, with TRBD2 matching 12 bases. The CDR3 spans 19 residues. In germline, CDR1 is SGHNT, CDR2 YENEEA. V dropped 3 bases and J dropped 0; count of bases not matched to a gene: 10. The CDR3 sequence is CASSLGRLAGDTSTDTQYF. DNA of the CDR3: TGTGCCAGCAGCTTGGGAAGACTAGCGGGGGACACTAGCACAGATACGCAGTATTTT. The full variable domain, completed using reference TRBV11-3 and TRBJ2-3, is EAGVVQSPRYKIIEKKQPVAFWCNPISGHNTLYWYLQNLGQGPELLIRYENEEAVDDSQLPKDRFSAERLKGVDSTLKIQPAELGDSAVYLCASSLGRLAGDTSTDTQYFGPGTRLTVL.

The rearrangement links TRBV19 to TRBJ1-2; 7 nucleotides agree with TRBD1. CDR1 LNHDA and CDR2 SQIVND come from the germline V gene (reference sequence). This CDR3 has 14 residues. Trimming at V came to 5 bases and at J to 5 bases, leaving 8 bases not matched to a gene. CDR3 sequence reads: CASSVTGELYGYTF. CDR3 DNA: TGTGCCAGTAGTGTAACAGGGGAACTTTATGGCTACACCTTC.

V usage is TRBV5-1 and J usage is TRBJ1-5, with D hard to call. The V end lost 1 base, the J end lost 2 bases, and 10 bases lay between the germline ends. Germline V gene lookup returns CDR1 SGHRS and CDR2 YFSETQ. The CDR3 has 15 amino acids. The CDR3 bases are TGCGCCAGCAGCTTGAACACCGGGGGCAATCAGCCCCAGCATTTT. It yields the protein CASSLNTGGNQPQHF.